This T cell receptor (beta chain) was documented in a study of blood T cells in healthy people across ages. The overall study: Roughly one uniquely barcoded beta molecule per two T cells was captured.

Study-wide results and limits: Long-lived donors exceeded aged donors in naive CD4+ cells and diversity.

Germline trimming cut 7 bases from V and 7 bases from J; bases unmatched to any gene: 12. CDR3 length: 17 residues. Germline V gene data show CDR1 as SEHNR and CDR2 as FQNEAQ (reference sequence). Each donor supplied approximately 10 milliliters of peripheral blood. With each sample, at least 6 micrograms of total RNA were extracted. This clonotype was seen at least ten times. The antigen remains undetermined. Through a sample-barcoded 5' primer and a J-beta primer mix, a second PCR was run for 7 to 11 cycles. One entry per CDR3 protein results from TCRdb running MiXCR on the 5' RACE reads. The sample lists 600,000 or so distinct CDR3 sequences, under 25% occurring once.

This chain connects TRBV7-9 to TRBJ2-1, with 14 bases that match TRBD2. The TCR was taken from a man aged 65 to 79 in good health. Sequencing input: blood. CDR3 protein: CASTPLFGLAGGNEQFF. CDR3 bases: TGTGCCAGCACCCCCCTTTTCGGACTAGCGGGAGGAAATGAGCAGTTCTTC.